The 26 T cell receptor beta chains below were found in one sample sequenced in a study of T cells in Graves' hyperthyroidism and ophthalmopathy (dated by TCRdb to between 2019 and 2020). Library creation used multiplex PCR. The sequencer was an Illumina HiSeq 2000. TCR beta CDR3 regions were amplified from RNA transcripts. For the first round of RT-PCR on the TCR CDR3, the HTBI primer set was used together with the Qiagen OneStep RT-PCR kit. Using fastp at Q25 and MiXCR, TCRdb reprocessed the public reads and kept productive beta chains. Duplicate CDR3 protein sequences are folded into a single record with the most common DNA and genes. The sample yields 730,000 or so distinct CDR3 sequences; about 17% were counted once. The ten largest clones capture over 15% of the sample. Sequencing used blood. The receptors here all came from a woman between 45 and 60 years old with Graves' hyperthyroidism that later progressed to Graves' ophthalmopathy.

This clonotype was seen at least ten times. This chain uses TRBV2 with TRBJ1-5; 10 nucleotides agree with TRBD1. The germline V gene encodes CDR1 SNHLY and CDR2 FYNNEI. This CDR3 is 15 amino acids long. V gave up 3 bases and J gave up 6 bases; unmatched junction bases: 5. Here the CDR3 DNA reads TGTGCCAGCAGTGAGGCGACAGGGGGCACTCAGCCCCAGCATTTT. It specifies CASSEATGGTQPQHF.

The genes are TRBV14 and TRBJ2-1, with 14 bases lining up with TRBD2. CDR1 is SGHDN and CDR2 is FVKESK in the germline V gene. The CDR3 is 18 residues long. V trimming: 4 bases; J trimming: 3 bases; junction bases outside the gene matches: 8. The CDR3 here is CASSLRLAGGPHYNEQFF. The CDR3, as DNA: TGTGCCAGCAGCCTAAGACTAGCGGGGGGGCCTCACTACAATGAGCAGTTCTTC.

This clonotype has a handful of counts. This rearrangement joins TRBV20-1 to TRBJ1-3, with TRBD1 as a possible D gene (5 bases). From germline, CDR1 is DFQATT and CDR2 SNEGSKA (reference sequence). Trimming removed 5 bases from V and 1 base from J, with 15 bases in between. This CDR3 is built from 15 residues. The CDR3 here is CSAESGKRSGNTIYF. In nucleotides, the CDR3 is TGCAGTGCTGAGTCAGGGAAACGGTCTGGAAACACCATATATTTT.

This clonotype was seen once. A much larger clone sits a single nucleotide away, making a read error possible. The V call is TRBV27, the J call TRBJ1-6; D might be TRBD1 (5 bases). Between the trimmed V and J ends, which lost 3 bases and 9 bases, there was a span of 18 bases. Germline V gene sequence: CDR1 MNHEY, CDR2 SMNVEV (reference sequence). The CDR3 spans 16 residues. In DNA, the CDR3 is TGTGCCAGCAGTTTCTCGCGGGGACGGGGGTTTTCACCCCTCCACTTT. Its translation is CASSFSRGRGFSPLHF.

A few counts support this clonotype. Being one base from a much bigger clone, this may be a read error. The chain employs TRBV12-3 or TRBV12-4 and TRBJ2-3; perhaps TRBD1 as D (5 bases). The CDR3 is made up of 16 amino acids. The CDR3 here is CASSRKGVLSTGTQYF. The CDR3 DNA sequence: TGTGCCAGCAGCCGCAAGGGCGTCTTGAGCACAGGTACGCAGTATTTT.

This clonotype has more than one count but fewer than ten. CDR3 coding DNA: TGTGCCAGCAGTAGAGGGGGGGCTGGGCCCCAGCATTTT. Amino acids: CASSRGGAGPQHF. V gene TRBV27 combines with J gene TRBJ1-5; D possibly corresponds to TRBD1 (6 bases). V was cut by 5 bases and J by 9 bases, with 14 bases left in between. Germline lookup yields CDR1 MNHEY and CDR2 SMNVEV (reference sequence). The CDR3 is made up of 13 amino acids.

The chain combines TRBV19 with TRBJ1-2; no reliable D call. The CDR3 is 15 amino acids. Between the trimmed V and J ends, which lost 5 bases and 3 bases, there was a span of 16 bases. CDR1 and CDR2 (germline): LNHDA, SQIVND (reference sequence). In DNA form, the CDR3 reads TGTGCCAGTAGTGAGTTTGGAATGACCTACTATGGCTACACCTTC. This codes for CASSEFGMTYYGYTF.

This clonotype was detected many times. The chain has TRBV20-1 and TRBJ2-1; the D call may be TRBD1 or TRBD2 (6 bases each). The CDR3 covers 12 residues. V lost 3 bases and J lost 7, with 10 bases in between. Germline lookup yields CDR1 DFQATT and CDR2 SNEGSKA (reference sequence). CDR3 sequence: CSASGGGNEQFF. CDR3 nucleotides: TGCAGTGCTAGCGGAGGGGGGAATGAGCAGTTCTTC.

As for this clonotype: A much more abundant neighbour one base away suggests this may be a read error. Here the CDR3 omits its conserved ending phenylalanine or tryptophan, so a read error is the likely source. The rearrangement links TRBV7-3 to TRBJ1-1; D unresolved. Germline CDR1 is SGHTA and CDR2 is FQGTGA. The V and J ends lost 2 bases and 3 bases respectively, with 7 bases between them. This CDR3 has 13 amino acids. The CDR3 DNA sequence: TGTGCCAGCAGCTTAGACGGGGACACTGAAGCTTTCTCT. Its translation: CASSLDGDTEAFS.

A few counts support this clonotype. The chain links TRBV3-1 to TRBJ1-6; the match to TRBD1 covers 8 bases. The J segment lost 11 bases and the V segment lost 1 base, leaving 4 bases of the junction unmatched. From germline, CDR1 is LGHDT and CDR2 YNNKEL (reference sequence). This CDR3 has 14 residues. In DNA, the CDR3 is TGTGCCAGCAGCCAAGCAGGGGGCCAGACACCCCTCCACTTT. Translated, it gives CASSQAGGQTPLHF.

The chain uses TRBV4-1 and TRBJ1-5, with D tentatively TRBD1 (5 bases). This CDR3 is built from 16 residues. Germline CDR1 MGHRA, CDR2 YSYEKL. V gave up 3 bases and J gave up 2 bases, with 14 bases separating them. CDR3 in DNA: TGCGCCAGCAGCCATAGCAGGGTACGCGGCAATCAGCCCCAGCATTTT. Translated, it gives CASSHSRVRGNQPQHF.

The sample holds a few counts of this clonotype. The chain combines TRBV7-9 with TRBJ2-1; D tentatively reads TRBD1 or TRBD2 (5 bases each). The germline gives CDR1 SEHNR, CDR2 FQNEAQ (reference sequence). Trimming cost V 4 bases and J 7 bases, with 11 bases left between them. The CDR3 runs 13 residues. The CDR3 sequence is CASSSHGANEQFF. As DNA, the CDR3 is TGTGCCAGCAGCTCACACGGGGCTAATGAGCAGTTCTTC.

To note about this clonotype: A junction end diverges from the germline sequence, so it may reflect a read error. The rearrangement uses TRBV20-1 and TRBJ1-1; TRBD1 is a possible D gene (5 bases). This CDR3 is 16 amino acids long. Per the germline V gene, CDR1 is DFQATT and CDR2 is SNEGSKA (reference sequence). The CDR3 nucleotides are TGCAGTGCTAGAGATTGGGGGTTCGGGGGGAACACTGAAGCTTCCTTT. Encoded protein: CSARDWGFGGNTEASF.

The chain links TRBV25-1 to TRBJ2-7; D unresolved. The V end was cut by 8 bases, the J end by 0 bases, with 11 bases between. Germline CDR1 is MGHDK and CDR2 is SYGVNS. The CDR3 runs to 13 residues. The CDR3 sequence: CASAQTDSYEQYF. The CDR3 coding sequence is TGTGCCAGCGCCCAGACGGACTCCTACGAGCAGTACTTC.

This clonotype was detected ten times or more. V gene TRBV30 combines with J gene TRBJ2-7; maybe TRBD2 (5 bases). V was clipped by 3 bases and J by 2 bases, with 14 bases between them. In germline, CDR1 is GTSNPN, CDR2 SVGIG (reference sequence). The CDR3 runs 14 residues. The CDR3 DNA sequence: TGTGCCTGGAGCGGGGAGTCGCGTACCTACGAGCAGTACTTC. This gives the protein CAWSGESRTYEQYF.

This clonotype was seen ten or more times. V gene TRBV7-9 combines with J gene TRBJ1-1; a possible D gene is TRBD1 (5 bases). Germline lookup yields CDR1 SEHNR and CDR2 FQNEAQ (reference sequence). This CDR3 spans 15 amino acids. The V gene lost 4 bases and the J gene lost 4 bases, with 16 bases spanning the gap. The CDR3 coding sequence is TGTGCCAGCAGCTCCCGGGACCACATGGGCACTGAAGCTTTCTTT. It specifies CASSSRDHMGTEAFF.

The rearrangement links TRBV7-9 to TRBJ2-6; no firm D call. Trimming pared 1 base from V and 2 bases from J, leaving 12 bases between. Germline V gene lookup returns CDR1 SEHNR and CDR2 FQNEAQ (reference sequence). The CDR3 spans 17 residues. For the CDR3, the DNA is TGTGCCAGCAGCTTAGTCCCCCAAGTAGCTGGGGCCAACGTCCTGACTTTC. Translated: CASSLVPQVAGANVLTF.

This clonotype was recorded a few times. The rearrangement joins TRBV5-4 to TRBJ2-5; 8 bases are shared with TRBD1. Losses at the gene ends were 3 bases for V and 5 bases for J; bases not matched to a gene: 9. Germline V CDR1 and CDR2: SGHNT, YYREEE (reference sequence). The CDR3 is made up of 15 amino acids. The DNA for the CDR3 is TGTGCCAGCAGCTCCAAGACAGGGGTGCTGGAGACCCAGTACTTC. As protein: CASSSKTGVLETQYF.

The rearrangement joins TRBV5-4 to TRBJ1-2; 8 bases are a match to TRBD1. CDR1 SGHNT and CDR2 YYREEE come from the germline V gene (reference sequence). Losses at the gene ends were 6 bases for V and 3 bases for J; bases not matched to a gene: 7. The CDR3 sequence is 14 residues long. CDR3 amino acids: CASNFGQGYYGYTF. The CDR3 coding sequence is TGTGCCAGCAACTTCGGACAGGGCTACTATGGCTACACCTTC.

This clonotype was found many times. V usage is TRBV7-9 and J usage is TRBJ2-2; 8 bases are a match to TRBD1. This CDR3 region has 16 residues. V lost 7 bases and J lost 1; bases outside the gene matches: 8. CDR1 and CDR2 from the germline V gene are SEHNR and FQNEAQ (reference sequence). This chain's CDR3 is CASKIPGTGNTGELFF. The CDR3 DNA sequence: TGTGCCAGCAAAATCCCCGGGACAGGGAACACCGGGGAGCTGTTTTTT.

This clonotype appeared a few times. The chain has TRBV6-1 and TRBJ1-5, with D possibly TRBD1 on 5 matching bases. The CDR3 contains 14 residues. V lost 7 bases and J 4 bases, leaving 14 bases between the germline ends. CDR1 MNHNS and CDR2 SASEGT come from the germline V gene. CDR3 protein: CASNDGTGNQPQHF. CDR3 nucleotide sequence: TGTGCCAGCAATGACGGGACGGGGAATCAGCCCCAGCATTTT.

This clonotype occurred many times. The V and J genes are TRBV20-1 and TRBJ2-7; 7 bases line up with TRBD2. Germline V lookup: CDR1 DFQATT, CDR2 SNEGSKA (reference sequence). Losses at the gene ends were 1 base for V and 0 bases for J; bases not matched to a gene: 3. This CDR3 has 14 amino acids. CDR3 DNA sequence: TGCAGTGCTAGAGTTCCTAGCGGCTCCTACGAGCAGTACTTC. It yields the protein CSARVPSGSYEQYF.

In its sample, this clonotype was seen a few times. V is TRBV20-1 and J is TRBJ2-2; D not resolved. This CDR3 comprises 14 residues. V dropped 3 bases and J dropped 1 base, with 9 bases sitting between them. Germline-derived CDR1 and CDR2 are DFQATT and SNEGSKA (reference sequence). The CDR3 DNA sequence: TGCAGTGCTAGTGGGCCCAGGAACACCGGGGAGCTGTTTTTT. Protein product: CSASGPRNTGELFF.

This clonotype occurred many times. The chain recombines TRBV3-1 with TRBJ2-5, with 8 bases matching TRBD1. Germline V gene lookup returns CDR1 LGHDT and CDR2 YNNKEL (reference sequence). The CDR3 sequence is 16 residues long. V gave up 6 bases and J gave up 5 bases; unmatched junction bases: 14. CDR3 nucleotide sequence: TGTGCCAGCAGAAGGGACAGGCCCCCTCGTTGGGAGACCCAGTACTTC. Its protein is CASRRDRPPRWETQYF.

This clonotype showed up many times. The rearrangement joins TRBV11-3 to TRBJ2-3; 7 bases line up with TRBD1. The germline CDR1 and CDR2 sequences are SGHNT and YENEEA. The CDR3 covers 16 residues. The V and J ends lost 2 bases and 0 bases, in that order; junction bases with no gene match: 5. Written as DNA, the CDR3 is TGTGCCAGCAGCTTAAGACAGGGTCTGAGCACAGATACGCAGTATTTT. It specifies CASSLRQGLSTDTQYF.

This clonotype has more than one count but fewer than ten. The CDR3 spells CSVSWAQGADTEAFF. The CDR3 DNA follows: TGCAGCGTTTCCTGGGCCCAGGGGGCCGACACTGAAGCTTTCTTT. This chain uses TRBV29-1 with TRBJ1-1; 8 nucleotides agree with TRBD1. The germline gives CDR1 SQVTM, CDR2 ANQGSEA. The V segment lost 5 bases and the J segment 3 bases; nucleotides outside the gene matches: 11. This CDR3 contains 15 residues.